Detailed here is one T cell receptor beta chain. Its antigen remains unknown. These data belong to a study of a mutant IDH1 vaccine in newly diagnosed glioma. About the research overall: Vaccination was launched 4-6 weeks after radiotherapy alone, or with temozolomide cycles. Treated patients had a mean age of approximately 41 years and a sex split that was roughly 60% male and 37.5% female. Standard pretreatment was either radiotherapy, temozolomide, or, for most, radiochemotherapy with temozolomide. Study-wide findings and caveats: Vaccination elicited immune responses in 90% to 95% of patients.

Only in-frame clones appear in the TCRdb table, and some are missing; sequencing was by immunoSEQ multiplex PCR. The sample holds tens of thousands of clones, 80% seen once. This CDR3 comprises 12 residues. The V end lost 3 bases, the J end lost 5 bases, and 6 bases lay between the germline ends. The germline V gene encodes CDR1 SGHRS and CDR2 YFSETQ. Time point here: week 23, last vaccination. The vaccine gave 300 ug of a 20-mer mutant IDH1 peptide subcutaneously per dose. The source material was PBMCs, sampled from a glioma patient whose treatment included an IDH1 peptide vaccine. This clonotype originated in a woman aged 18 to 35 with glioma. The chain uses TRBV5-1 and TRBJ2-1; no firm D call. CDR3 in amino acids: CASSWRDNEQFF. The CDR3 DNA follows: TGCGCCAGCAGCTGGAGAGACAATGAGCAGTTCTTC. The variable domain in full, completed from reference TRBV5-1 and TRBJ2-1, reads KAGVTQTPRYLIKTRGQQVTLSCSPISGHRSVSWYQQTPGQGLQFLFEYFSETQRNKGNFPGRFSGRQFSNSRSEMNVSTLELGDSALYLCASSWRDNEQFFGPGTRLTVL.